The clone carrying this T cell receptor (beta chain) was observed a few times. Antigen specificity is unknown. The data stem from a study of blood T cells in healthy people across ages. Study as a whole: Template switching recovered approximately one barcoded beta molecule for every two T cells. Findings and caveats of the study: As age increased, TCR beta diversity per million T cells fell in a roughly linear fashion. Long-lived and aged donors differed, with more naive CD4+ cells and higher diversity in the long-lived.

Primed by a sample-barcoded 5' primer and a J-beta primer mix, a second PCR proceeded for roughly 6 to 12 cycles. Using its own MiXCR run on the 5' RACE reads, TCRdb lists one record per CDR3 protein. The sample yields 710,000 or so distinct CDR3 sequences, 20% to 25% seen once. Sequences were obtained from blood. The TCR originated in a man aged 65 to 85 in good health.

The CDR3 spells CASSLGQFMGLAGVDEQFF. The DNA of the CDR3 is TGTGCCAGCAGCTTAGGGCAATTTATGGGACTAGCGGGAGTGGATGAGCAGTTCTTC. The V call is TRBV7-2, the J call TRBJ2-1; the match to TRBD2 covers 14 bases. The CDR3 is 19 residues long. Germline V gives CDR1 SGHTA, CDR2 FQGNSA. With 1 base clipped from V and 8 bases from J, the junction kept 13 bases outside the gene matches.